A single sample is the source of the 14 T cell receptor beta chains below, sequenced in a study of blood T cell repertoires in COVID-19. The table came from immunoSEQ multiplex PCR; TCRdb's copy has only in-frame clones and leaves some out. The sample lists some 200,000 clones, roughly 84% occurring once. The sample was peripheral blood. The receptors here all came from a middle-aged man with active or convalescent COVID-19.

The chain recombines TRBV24-1 with TRBJ2-5; 7 bases align to TRBD2. Germline CDR1 and CDR2: KGHDR and SFDVKD. This CDR3 comprises 13 residues. With V trimmed by 7 bases and J by 5 bases, 6 bases remained unmatched. CDR3 coding DNA: TGTGCCACCAGGGCGGGAGCGGGGGAGACCCAGTACTTC. Protein: CATRAGAGETQYF.

V is TRBV11-2 and J is TRBJ2-1, with D tentatively TRBD1 (5 bases). Deletions cut 1 base from V and 9 bases from J, with 10 bases between. Germline V gene lookup returns CDR1 SGHAT and CDR2 FQNNGV. The CDR3 extends over 13 amino acids. CDR3 nucleotide sequence: TGTGCCAGCAGCTTAGGCAGGCAGGGTGAGCAGTTCTTC. Protein sequence: CASSLGRQGEQFF.

This clone has just a few counts. This chain connects TRBV6-5 to TRBJ2-1, with 7 bases fitting TRBD1. The trim removed 5 bases at V and 5 bases at J, leaving 3 bases unmatched. This CDR3 is 13 amino acids long. In germline, CDR1 is MNHEY, CDR2 SVGAGI. The CDR3 is CASSRGLNNEQFF. The CDR3 bases are TGTGCCAGCAGTAGGGGGCTTAACAATGAGCAGTTCTTC.

The chain couples TRBV30 to TRBJ1-5; D is perhaps TRBD1 (6 bases). Germline assignment: CDR1 GTSNPN and CDR2 SVGIG (reference sequence). With 0 bases removed from V and 2 bases from J, the gap between germline ends came to 14 bases. The CDR3 length is 16 residues. The CDR3 region has the DNA TGTGCCTGGAGTGTAGGGGGTTTGTTTGGCAATCAGCCCCAGCATTTT. Its protein is CAWSVGGLFGNQPQHF.

The table lists this clone with a count of one. The chain employs TRBV14 and TRBJ2-1; D perhaps matches TRBD2 (5 bases). CDR1 is SGHDN and CDR2 is FVKESK in the germline V gene. The CDR3 sequence is 15 residues long. V was clipped by 2 bases and J by 1 base, with 9 bases between them. The CDR3 here is CASSQLLASYNEQFF. Written as DNA, the CDR3 is TGTGCCAGCAGCCAACTGCTAGCATCCTACAATGAGCAGTTCTTC. Using reference TRBV14 and TRBJ2-1 for the parts outside the CDR3, the full variable domain is EAGVTQFPSHSVIEKGQTVTLRCDPISGHDNLYWYRRVMGKEIKFLLHFVKESKQDESGMPNNRFLAERTGGTYSTLKVQPAELEDSGVYFCASSQLLASYNEQFFGPGTRLTVL.

The chain uses TRBV6-5 and TRBJ1-2; 7 nucleotides match TRBD1. This CDR3 is 15 amino acids long. V shed 6 bases and J 4 bases; nucleotides not matched to a gene: 11. CDR1 and CDR2 from the germline V gene are MNHEY and SVGAGI. The CDR3 DNA sequence: TGTGCCAGCAGCCAGGGACAGCCAACCACCTATGGCTACACCTTC. Residues: CASSQGQPTTYGYTF.

The rearrangement links TRBV27 to TRBJ1-6; no definite D call. V lost 7 bases to trimming and J lost 3 bases, with 19 bases between them. This CDR3 spans 17 amino acids. Germline CDR1 is MNHEY and CDR2 is SMNVEV (reference sequence). CDR3 in amino acids: CASTFRMQALYNSPLHF. The DNA of the CDR3 is TGTGCCAGCACTTTCAGGATGCAGGCTCTCTATAATTCACCCCTCCACTTT.

The chain joins TRBV18 to TRBJ2-1; 8 bases are shared with TRBD2. The V segment lost 3 bases and the J segment 6 bases; nucleotides outside the gene matches: 10. Germline V gives CDR1 KGHSH, CDR2 LQKENI. The CDR3 length is 16 residues. DNA for the CDR3: TGTGCCAGCTCACCCAGCACGGGAGGGGTTCGCAATGAGCAGTTCTTC. It specifies CASSPSTGGVRNEQFF.

This chain connects TRBV5-6 to TRBJ2-5, with TRBD1 as a possible D gene (5 bases). The germline CDR1 and CDR2 sequences are SGHDT and YYEEEE. The V gene lost 5 bases and the J gene lost 5 bases, with 13 bases spanning the gap. The CDR3 spans 13 residues. The CDR3 DNA is TGTGCCAGCAGTACGGACATGTCGGAGACCCAGTACTTC. It is translated as CASSTDMSETQYF.

This clone was counted between two and nine times. V usage is TRBV7-8 and J usage is TRBJ2-7; TRBD1 matches at 7 bases. CDR3 length equals 13 residues. Per germline, CDR1 SGHVS and CDR2 FQNEAQ. The ends lost 5 bases at V and 3 bases at J; junction bases unmatched: 4. The CDR3 DNA reads as TGTGCCAGCAGCCTTAGACAGGGCTACGAGCAGTACGTC. Translating it yields CASSLRQGYEQYV.

Only a few counts were recorded for this clone. This sequence joins TRBV11-2 and TRBJ2-2; tentatively, D is TRBD2 (7 bases). V shed 3 bases and J shed 2 bases, with 19 bases lying between them. The CDR3 spans 18 residues. From germline, CDR1 is SGHAT and CDR2 FQNNGV. The CDR3 reads CASSFPFRGGINTGELFF. CDR3 nucleotide sequence: TGTGCCAGCAGCTTCCCTTTTAGGGGGGGTATTAACACCGGGGAGCTGTTTTTT.

The chain carries TRBV7-9 and TRBJ2-5; tentative D call: TRBD1 (6 bases). CDR3 length: 14 amino acids. Between the trimmed V and J ends, which lost 8 bases and 2 bases, there was a span of 15 bases. In germline, CDR1 is SEHNR, CDR2 FQNEAQ (reference sequence). In nucleotides, the CDR3 is TGTGCCAGCGCCCATACGGACAGACAAGAGACCCAGTACTTC. Encoded protein: CASAHTDRQETQYF.

This chain connects TRBV30 to TRBJ1-4, with D possibly matching TRBD1 (5 bases). V shed 3 bases and J shed 0 bases, with 17 bases lying between them. Germline V gene lookup returns CDR1 GTSNPN and CDR2 SVGIG (reference sequence). CDR3 length equals 17 residues. The CDR3 loop is CAWSPRRGIATNEKLFF. CDR3 in DNA: TGTGCCTGGAGCCCCAGACGGGGGATTGCAACTAATGAAAAACTGTTTTTT.

The rearrangement uses TRBV30 and TRBJ2-3, with D hard to call. Trimming took 2 bases from V and 0 from J, leaving 9 bases between them. Germline V CDR1 and CDR2: GTSNPN, SVGIG (reference sequence). CDR3 length equals 14 residues. CDR3 DNA sequence: TGTGCCTGGAGTTTTGGAGCGAGCACAGATACGCAGTATTTT. Protein: CAWSFGASTDTQYF. The full variable domain, its missing parts supplied by reference TRBV30 and TRBJ2-3, is SQTIHQWPATLVQPVGSPLSLECTVEGTSNPNLYWYRQAAGRGLQLLFYSVGIGQISSEVPQNLSASRPQDRQFILSSKKLLLSDSGFYLCAWSFGASTDTQYFGPGTRLTVL.